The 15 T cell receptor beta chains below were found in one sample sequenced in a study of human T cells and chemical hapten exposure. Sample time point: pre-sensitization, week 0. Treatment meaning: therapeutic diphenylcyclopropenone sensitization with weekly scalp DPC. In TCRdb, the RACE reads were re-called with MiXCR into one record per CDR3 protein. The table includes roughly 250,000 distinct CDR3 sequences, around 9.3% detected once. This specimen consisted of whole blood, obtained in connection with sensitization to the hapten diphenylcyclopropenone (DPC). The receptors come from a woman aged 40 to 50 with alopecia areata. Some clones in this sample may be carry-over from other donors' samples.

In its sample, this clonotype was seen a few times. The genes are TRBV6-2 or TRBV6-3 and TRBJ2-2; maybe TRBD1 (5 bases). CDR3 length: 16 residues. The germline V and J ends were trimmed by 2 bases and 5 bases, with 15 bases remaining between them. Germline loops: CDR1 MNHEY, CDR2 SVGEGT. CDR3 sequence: CASSYGAGLWTGELFF. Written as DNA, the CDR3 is TGTGCCAGCAGTTACGGGGCAGGGCTCTGGACCGGGGAGCTGTTTTTT.

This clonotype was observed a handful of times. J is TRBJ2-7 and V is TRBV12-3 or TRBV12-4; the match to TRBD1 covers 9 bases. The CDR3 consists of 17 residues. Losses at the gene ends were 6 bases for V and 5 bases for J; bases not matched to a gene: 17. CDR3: CASSRPTGGGSWNEQYF. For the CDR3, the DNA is TGTGCCAGCAGCCGCCCCACAGGGGGCGGGTCGTGGAACGAGCAGTACTTC.

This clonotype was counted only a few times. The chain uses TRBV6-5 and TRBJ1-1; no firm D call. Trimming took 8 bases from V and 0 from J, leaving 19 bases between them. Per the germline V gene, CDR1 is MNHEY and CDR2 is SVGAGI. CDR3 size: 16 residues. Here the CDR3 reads CASSSLGGSLNTEAFF. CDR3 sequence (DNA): TGTGCCAGCTCCTCCCTGGGCGGGTCGTTGAACACTGAAGCTTTCTTT.

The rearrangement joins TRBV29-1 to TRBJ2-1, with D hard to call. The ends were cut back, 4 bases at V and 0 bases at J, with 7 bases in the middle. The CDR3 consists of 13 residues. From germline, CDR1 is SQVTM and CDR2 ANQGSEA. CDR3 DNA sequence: TGCAGCGTTGGTGGGCGCTCCTACAATGAGCAGTTCTTC. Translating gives CSVGGRSYNEQFF.

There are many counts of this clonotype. The CDR3 region is CASSQAQTTQYF. The CDR3 bases are TGTGCCAGCAGCCAAGCCCAAACCACGCAGTATTTT. The rearrangement uses TRBV3-1 and TRBJ2-3, with unresolved D. V was clipped by 1 base and J by 9 bases, with 8 bases between them. Per the germline V gene, CDR1 is LGHDT and CDR2 is YNNKEL (reference sequence). The CDR3 is 12 amino acids.

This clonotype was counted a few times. The CDR3 DNA reads TGTGCCAGCAGCCCGACAGGGGCGGGGGAGACCCAGTACTTC. Translation: CASSPTGAGETQYF. V gene TRBV12-3 or TRBV12-4 combines with J gene TRBJ2-5, with 8 positions matching TRBD1. V trimming: 6 bases; J trimming: 5 bases; junction bases outside the gene matches: 8. The CDR3 extends over 14 amino acids.

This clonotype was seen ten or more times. This chain's CDR3 is CAPPADEGLNTGELFF. CDR3 in DNA: TGTGCCCCCCCAGCAGACGAAGGGCTTAACACCGGGGAGCTGTTTTTT. The chain has TRBV10-3 and TRBJ2-2; no clear D. Trimming pared 11 bases from V and 2 bases from J, leaving 21 bases between. CDR3 length: 16 amino acids. Germline V gene sequence: CDR1 ENHRY, CDR2 SYGVKD.

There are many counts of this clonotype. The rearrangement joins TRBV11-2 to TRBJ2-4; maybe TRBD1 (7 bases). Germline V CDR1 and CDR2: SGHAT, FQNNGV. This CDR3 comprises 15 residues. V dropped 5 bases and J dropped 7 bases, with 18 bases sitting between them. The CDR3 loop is CASSLGQGEVNIQYF. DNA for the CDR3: TGTGCCAGCAGCCTGGGTCAGGGGGAGGTGAACATTCAGTACTTC.

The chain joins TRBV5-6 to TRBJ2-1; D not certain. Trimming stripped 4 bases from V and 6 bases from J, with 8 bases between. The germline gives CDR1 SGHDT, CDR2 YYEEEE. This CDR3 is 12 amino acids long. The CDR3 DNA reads TGTGCCAGCAGCAAGATAGGCAATGAGCAGTTCTTC. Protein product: CASSKIGNEQFF.

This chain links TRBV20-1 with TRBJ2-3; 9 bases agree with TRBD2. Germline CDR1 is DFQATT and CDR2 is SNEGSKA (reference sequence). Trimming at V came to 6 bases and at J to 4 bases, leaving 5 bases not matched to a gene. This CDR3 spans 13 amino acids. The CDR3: CSAILAGPDTQYF. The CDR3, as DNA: TGCAGTGCAATCCTAGCGGGACCAGATACGCAGTATTTT.

Here the CDR3 reads CASSERSAGGQNTEAFF. CDR3 nucleotides: TGTGCCAGCAGTGAGAGGTCGGCAGGGGGACAGAACACTGAAGCTTTCTTT. This chain links TRBV6-1 with TRBJ1-1; TRBD1 matches 7 bases. Germline assignment: CDR1 MNHNS and CDR2 SASEGT. CDR3 length: 17 residues. V dropped 3 bases and J dropped 1; count of bases not matched to a gene: 11.

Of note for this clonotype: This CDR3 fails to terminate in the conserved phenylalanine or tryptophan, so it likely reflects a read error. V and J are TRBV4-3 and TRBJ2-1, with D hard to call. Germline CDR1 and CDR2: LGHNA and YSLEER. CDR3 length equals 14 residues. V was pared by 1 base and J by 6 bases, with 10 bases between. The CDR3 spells CASSQVYYINEQFS. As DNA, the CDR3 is TGCGCCAGCAGCCAAGTCTACTACATCAATGAGCAGTTCTCC.

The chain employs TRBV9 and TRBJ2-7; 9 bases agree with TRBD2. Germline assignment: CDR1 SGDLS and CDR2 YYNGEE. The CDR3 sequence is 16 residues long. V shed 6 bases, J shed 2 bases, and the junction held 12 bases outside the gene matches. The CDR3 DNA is TGTGCCAGCACCCCAGTCCCAGCGGGAGGAACCTACGAGCAGTACTTC. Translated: CASTPVPAGGTYEQYF.

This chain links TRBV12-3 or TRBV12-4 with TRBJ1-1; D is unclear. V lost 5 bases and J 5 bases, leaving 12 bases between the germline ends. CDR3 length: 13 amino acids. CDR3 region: CASSKDQRTEAFF. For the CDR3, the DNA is TGTGCCAGCAGTAAGGACCAGCGGACTGAAGCTTTCTTT.

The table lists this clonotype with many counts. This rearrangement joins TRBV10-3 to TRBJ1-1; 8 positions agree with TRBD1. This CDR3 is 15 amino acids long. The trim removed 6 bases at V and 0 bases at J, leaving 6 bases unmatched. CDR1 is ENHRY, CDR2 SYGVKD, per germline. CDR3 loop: CAIRGQERMNTEAFF. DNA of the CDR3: TGTGCCATCAGGGGACAGGAGAGAATGAACACTGAAGCTTTCTTT.